Listed below are T cell receptor beta chains from one sample, sequenced in a study of CD8+ T cells in alopecia areata. Some clones are missing from TCRdb's copy, which holds only in-frame ones; the method was immunoSEQ multiplex PCR. The repertoire consists of under 200,000 clones, with less than 70% occurring once and the leading ten covering 13% to 15%. The material was CD4+ T cells sorted from blood, obtained at week 24, from a patient treated with tofacitinib. These TCRs come from a human donor with alopecia areata. Each CDR3 is given with its conserved first and last residue. D genes are given only for firm matches. Clone sizes are given selectively: once, few, many, or a class where the clone is expanded.

>TRBV2|TRBD2|many|TRBJ2-2
TGTGCCATTCTAGCGGGGGAGGACACCGGGGAGCTGTTTTTT
CAILAGEDTGELFF
>TRBV6-5|TRBD2|-|TRBJ2-5
TGTGCCAGCAGACGCCTGCTGACTAGCAAAGAGACCCAGTACTTC
CASRRLLTSKETQYF
>TRBV30|-|few|TRBJ2-6
TGTGCCTGGCCGAACGAGGGGGTTAGCTCTGGGGCCAACGTCCTGACTTTC
CAWPNEGVSSGANVLTF
>TRBV7-9|-|-|TRBJ1-2
TGTGCCAGCAGCTTAGAGGGACGGACCTATGGCTACACCTTC
CASSLEGRTYGYTF
>TRBV4-1|-|few|TRBJ2-3
TGCGCCAGCAGCCAACACCTAGAAGCAGATACGCAGTATTTT
CASSQHLEADTQYF
>TRBV5-1|-|-|TRBJ2-1
TGCGCCAGCAGCTTCGGTGCATACAATGAGCAGTTCTTC
CASSFGAYNEQFF
>TRBV6-7|TRBD2|few|TRBJ2-1
TGTGCCAGCAGAACTAGCGGGGGTATCATGGTCTTC
CASRTSGGIMVF
>TRBV4-1|TRBD1|-|TRBJ2-1
TGCGCCAGCAGCCAAGGTGTGCTGGGACAGGGGAGGACCTACAATGAGCAGTTCTTC
CASSQGVLGQGRTYNEQFF
>TRBV4-2|-|-|TRBJ2-5
TGTGCCAGCAGCCAGGGCAATAGCGGCCAAGAGACCCAGTACTTC
CASSQGNSGQETQYF
>TRBV5-4|-|-|TRBJ1-2
TGTGCCAGCAGCTCCATGAACTATGGCTACACCTTC
CASSSMNYGYTF
>TRBV29-1|TRBD1|few|TRBJ1-5
TGCAGCGTTGTTTTAGGACAGGGGGCGTTTCAGCCCCAGCATTTT
CSVVLGQGAFQPQHF